The TCR beta chain under discussion was sequenced for a study of beta chain features in type 1 diabetes. At the level of the study: The patients were much like the healthy donors in age, gender and cell yields. Whole-study results and caveats: The analysis here could not establish whether HLA type shapes TCRB rearrangement. TCRB CDR3 length was moderately but significantly reduced in all four CD4+ subsets of Type 1 diabetes patients.

Markers CD45RO/CCR7/CD25/CD127/CD95/CD27 served to sort CD4+ naive, central memory, regulatory and stem cell-like memory cells. V lost 3 bases and J lost 2, with 5 bases in between. CDR1 GTSNPN and CDR2 SVGIG come from the germline V gene (reference sequence). The length of the CDR3 is 11 residues. Expressed TCRB transcripts were sequenced because the entire RNA isolate underwent reverse transcription. The table came from immunoSEQ multiplex PCR; TCRdb's copy has only in-frame clones and leaves some out. The table shows hundreds of thousands of clones, with about an eighth occurring only once. A few counts support this clone. Its matching antigen is unknown.

The TCR comes from a young man with type 1 diabetes. Sequences were obtained from naive CD4+ T cells from blood. V is TRBV30 and J is TRBJ2-7; D is undetermined. This CDR3 is CAWRLTYEQYF. The CDR3 DNA sequence: TGTGCCTGGAGACTAACCTACGAGCAGTACTTC.